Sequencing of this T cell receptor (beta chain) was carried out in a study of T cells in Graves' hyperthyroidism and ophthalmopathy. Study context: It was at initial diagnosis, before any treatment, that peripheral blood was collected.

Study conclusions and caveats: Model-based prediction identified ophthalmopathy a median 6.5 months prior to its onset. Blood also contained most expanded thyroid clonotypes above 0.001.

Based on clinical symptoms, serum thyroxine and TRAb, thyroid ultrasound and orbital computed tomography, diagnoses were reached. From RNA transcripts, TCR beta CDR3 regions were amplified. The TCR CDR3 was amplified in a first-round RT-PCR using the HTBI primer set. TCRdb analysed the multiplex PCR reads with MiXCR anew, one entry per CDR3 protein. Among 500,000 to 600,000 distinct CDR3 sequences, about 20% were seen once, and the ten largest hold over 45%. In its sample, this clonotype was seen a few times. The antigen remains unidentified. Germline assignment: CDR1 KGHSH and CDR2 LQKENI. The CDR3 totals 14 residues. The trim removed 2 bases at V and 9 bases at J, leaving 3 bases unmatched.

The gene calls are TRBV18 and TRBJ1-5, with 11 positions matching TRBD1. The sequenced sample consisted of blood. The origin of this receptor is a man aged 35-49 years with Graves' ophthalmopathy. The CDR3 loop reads CASSPGTGGLPQHF. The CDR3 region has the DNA TGTGCCAGCTCACCAGGGACAGGGGGTTTGCCCCAGCATTTT.